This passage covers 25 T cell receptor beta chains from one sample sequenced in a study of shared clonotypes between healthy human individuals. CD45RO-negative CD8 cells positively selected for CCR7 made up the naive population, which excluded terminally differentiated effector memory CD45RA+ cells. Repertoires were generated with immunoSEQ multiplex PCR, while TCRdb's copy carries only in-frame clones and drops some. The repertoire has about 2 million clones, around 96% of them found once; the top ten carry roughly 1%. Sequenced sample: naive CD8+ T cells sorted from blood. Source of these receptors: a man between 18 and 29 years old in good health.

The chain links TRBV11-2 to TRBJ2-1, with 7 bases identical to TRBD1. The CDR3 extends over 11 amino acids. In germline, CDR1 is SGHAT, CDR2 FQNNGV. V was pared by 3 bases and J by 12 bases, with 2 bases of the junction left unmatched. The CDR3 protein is CASSLNRGQFF. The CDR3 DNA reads TGTGCCAGCAGCTTGAACAGGGGGCAGTTCTTC.

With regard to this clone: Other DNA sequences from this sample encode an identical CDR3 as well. The CDR3 DNA is TGTGCCAGCAGTTACGGGACGAACACTGAAGCTTTCTTT. As protein: CASSYGTNTEAFF. The rearrangement uses TRBV6-5 and TRBJ1-1; possibly TRBD1 for D (5 bases). Trimming stripped 2 bases from V and 1 base from J, with 5 bases between. This CDR3 is built from 13 residues. The germline V gene has CDR1 MNHEY and CDR2 SVGAGI.

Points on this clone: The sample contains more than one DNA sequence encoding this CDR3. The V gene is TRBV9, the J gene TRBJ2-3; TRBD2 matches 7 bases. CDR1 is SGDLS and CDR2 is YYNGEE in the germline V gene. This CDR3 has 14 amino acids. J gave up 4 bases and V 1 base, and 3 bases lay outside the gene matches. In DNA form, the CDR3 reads TGTGCCAGCAGCGTATCTGGGGGGGCAGATACGCAGTATTTT. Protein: CASSVSGGADTQYF.

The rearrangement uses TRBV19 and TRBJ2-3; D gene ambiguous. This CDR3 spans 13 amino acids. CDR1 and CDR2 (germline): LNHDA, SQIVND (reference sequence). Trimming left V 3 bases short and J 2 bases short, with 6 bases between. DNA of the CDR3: TGTGCCAGTAGTATTGTGGCCACAGATACGCAGTATTTT. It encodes CASSIVATDTQYF.

Written as DNA, the CDR3 is TGCGCCAGCAGCCCGGCCGATGGCGCAGTTTCCGAGCAGTACTTC. Protein sequence: CASSPADGAVSEQYF. The chain combines TRBV4-1 with TRBJ2-7; no reliable D call. The CDR3 loop spans 15 amino acids. Between the trimmed V and J ends, which lost 4 bases and 6 bases, there was a span of 19 bases. The germline V gene encodes CDR1 MGHRA and CDR2 YSYEKL.

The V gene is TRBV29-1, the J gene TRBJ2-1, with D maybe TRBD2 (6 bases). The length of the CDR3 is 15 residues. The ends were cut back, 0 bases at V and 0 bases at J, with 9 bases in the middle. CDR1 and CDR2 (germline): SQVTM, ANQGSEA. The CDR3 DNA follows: TGCAGCGTTGAAGATCCCGGGAGCTCCTACAATGAGCAGTTCTTC. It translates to CSVEDPGSSYNEQFF.

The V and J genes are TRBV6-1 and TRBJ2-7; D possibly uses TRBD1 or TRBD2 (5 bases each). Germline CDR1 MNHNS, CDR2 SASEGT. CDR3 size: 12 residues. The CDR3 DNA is TGTGCCAGCAGTGATCGATACGCCGGGGCCCTAGTC. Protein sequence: CASSDRYAGALV.

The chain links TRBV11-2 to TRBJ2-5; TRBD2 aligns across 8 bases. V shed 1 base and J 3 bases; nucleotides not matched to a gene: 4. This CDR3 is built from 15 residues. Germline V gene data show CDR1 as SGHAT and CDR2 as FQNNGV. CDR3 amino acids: CASSLGGLVEETQYF. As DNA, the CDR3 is TGTGCCAGCAGCTTAGGGGGACTAGTAGAAGAGACCCAGTACTTC.

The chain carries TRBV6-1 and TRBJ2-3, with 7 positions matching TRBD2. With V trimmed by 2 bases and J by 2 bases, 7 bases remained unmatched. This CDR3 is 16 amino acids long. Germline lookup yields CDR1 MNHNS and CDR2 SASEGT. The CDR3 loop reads CASSESRGRFTDTQYF. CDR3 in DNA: TGTGCCAGCAGTGAATCGCGGGGGAGATTCACAGATACGCAGTATTTT.

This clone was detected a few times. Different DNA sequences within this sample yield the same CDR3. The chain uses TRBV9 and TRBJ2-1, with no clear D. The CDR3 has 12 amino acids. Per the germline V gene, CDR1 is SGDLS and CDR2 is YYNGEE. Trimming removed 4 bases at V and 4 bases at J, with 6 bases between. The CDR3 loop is CASSPGYNEQFF. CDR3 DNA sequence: TGTGCCAGCAGCCCCGGATACAATGAGCAGTTCTTC.

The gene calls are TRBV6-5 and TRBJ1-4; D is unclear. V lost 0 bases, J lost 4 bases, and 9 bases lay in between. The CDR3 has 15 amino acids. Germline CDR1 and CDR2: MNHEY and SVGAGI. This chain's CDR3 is CASSYSLGSNEKLFF. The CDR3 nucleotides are TGTGCCAGCAGTTACTCTCTCGGAAGTAATGAAAAACTGTTTTTT.

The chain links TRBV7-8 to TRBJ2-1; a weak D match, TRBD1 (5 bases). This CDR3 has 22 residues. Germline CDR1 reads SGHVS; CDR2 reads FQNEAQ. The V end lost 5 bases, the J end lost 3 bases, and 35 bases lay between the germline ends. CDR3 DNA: TGTGCCAGCAGCCAAGGGATTTGGGGCTTAGATAGCCCCGGAAGATTCTACAATGAGCAGTTCTTC. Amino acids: CASSQGIWGLDSPGRFYNEQFF. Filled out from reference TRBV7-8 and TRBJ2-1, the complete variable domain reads GAGVSQSPRYKVAKRGQDVALRCDPISGHVSLFWYQQALGQGPEFLTYFQNEAQLDKSGLPSDRFFAERPEGSVSTLKIQRTQQEDSAVYLCASSQGIWGLDSPGRFYNEQFFGPGTRLTVL.

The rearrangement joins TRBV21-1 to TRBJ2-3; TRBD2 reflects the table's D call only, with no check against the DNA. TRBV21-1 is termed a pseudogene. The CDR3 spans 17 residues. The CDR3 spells CASAGTSGPLSPDTQYF. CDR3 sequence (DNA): TGTGCCAGCGCCGGGACTAGCGGGCCACTCAGCCCAGATACGCAGTATTTT.

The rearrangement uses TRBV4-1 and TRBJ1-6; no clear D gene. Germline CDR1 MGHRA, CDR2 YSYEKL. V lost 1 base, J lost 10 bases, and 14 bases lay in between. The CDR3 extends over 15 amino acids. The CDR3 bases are TGCGCCAGCAGCCAAGGGCAGGACGTAGGGTCACCCCTCCACTTT. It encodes CASSQGQDVGSPLHF.

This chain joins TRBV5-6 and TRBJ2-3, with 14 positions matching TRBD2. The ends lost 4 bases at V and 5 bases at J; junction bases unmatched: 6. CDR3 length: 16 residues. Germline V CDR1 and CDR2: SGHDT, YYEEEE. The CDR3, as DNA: TGTGCCAGCAGCACCCCGACTAGCGGGGGGGGAGATACGCAGTATTTT. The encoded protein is CASSTPTSGGGDTQYF.

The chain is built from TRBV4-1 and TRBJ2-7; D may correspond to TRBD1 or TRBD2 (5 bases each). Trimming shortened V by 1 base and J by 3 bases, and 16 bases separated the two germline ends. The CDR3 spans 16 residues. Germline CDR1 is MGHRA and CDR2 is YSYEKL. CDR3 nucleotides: TGCGCCAGCAGCCAAGGGGGACCGGCCGCTCGCTACGAGCAGTACTTC. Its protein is CASSQGGPAARYEQYF.

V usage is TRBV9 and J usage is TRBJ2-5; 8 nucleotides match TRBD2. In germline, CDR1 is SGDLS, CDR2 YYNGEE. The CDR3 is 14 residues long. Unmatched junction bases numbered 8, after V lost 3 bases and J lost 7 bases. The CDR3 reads CASSGSGGRGTQYF. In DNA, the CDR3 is TGTGCCAGCAGCGGCAGCGGGGGCCGGGGGACCCAGTACTTC.

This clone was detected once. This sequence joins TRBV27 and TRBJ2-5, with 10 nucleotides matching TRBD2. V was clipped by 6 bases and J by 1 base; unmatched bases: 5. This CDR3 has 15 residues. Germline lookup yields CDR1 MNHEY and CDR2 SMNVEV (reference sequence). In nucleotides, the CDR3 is TGTGCCAGCAGCATGACTAGCGGGTTCCAAGAGACCCAGTACTTC. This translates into CASSMTSGFQETQYF.

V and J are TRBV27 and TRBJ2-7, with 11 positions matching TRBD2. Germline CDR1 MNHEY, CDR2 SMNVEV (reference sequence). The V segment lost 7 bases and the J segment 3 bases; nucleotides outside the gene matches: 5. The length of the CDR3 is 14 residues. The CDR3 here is CASNVAGGNYEQYF. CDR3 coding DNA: TGTGCCAGCAATGTAGCGGGAGGGAACTACGAGCAGTACTTC.

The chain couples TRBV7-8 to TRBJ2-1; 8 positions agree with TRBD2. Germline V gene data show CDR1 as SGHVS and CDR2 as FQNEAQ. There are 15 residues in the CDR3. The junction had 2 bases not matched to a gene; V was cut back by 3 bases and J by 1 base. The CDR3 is CASSFRGGSYNEQFF. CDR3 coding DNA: TGTGCCAGCAGCTTTCGGGGGGGTTCCTACAATGAGCAGTTCTTC.

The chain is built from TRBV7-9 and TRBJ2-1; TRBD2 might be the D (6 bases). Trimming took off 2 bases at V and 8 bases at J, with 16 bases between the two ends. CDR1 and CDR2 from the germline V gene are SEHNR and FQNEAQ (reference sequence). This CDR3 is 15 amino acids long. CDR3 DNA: TGTGCCAGCAGCTTAATCTTAGCGGCTTGGCATGAGCAGTTCTTC. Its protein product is CASSLILAAWHEQFF.

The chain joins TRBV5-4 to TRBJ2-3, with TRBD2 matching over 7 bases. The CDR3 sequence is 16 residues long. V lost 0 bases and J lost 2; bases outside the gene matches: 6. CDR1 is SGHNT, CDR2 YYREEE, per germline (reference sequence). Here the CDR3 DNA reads TGTGCCAGCAGCTTGGTAGTAGCGGGTTACACAGATACGCAGTATTTT. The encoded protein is CASSLVVAGYTDTQYF.

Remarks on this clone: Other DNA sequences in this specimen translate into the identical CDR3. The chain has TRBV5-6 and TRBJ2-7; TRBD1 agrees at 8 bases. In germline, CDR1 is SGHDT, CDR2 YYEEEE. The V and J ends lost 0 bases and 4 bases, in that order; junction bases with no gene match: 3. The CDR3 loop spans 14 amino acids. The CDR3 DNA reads TGTGCCAGCAGCTTGGGGACAGGGACGTACGAGCAGTACTTC. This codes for CASSLGTGTYEQYF.

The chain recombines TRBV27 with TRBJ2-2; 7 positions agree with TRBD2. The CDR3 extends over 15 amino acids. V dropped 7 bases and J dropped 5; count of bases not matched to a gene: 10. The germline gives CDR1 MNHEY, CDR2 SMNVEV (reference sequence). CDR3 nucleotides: TGTGCCAGCACCCTCGTAGGACTAGTAACCGGGGAGCTGTTTTTT. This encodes CASTLVGLVTGELFF.

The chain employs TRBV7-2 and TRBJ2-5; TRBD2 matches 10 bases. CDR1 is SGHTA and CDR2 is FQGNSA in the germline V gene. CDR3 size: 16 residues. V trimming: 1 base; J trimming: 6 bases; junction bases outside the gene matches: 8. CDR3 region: CASSLVVAGGPQTQYF. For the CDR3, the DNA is TGTGCCAGCAGCTTAGTCGTAGCGGGGGGCCCTCAGACCCAGTACTTC.